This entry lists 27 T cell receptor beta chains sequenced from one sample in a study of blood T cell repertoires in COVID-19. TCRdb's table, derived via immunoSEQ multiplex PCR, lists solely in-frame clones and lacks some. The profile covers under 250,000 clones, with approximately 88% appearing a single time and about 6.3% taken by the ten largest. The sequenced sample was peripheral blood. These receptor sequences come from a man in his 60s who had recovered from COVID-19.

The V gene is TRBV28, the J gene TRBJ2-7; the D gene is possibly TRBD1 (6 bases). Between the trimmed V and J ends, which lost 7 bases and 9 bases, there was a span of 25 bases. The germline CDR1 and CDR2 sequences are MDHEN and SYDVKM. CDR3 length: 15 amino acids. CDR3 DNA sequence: TGTGCCAGCAATACAGGGTCGGGCAAACCTTTAGGGCAGTACTTC. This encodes CASNTGSGKPLGQYF.

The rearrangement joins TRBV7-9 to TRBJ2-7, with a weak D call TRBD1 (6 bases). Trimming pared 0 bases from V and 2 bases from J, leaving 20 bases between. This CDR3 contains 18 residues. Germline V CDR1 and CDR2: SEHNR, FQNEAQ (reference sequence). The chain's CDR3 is CASSLALVFGAGAYEQYF. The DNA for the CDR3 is TGTGCCAGCAGCTTAGCGCTGGTTTTTGGTGCAGGGGCCTACGAGCAGTACTTC.

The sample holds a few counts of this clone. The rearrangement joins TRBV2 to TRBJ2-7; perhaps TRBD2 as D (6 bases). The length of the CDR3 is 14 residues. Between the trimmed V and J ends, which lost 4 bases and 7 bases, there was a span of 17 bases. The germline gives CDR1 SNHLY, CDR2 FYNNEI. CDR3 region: CASSAGRQSGEQYF. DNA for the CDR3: TGTGCCAGCAGTGCCGGGAGACAGTCGGGAGAGCAGTACTTC.

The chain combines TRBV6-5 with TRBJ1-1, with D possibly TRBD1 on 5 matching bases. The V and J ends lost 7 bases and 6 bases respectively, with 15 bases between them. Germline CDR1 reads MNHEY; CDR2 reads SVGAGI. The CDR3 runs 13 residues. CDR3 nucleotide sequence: TGTGCCAGCACCCCATGGGGGGTATCTGAAGCTTTCTTT. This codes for CASTPWGVSEAFF.

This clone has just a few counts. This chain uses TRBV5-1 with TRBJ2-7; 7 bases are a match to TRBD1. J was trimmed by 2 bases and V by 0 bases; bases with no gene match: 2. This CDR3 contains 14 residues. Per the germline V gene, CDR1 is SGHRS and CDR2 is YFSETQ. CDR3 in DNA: TGCGCCAGCAGCTTGGGGCAGGGGGCCTACGAGCAGTACTTC. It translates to CASSLGQGAYEQYF.

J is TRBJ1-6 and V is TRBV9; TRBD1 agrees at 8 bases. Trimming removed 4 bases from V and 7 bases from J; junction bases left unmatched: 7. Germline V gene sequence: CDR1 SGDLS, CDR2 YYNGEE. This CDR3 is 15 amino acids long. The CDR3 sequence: CASSPRQGKNSPLHF. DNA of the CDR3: TGTGCCAGCAGCCCCCGACAGGGGAAGAATTCACCCCTCCACTTT.

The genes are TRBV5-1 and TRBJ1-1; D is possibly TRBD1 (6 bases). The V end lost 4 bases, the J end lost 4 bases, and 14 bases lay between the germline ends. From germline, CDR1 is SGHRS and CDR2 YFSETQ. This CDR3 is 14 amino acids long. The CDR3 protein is CASSPQGRRTEAFF. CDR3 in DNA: TGCGCCAGCAGCCCACAGGGTAGGCGCACTGAAGCTTTCTTT.

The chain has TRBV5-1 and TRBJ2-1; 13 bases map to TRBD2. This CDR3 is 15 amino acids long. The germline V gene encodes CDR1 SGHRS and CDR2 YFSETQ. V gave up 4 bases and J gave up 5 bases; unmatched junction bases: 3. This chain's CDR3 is CASSTGTSGNNEQFF. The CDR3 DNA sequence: TGCGCCAGCAGCACGGGGACTAGCGGGAACAATGAGCAGTTCTTC.

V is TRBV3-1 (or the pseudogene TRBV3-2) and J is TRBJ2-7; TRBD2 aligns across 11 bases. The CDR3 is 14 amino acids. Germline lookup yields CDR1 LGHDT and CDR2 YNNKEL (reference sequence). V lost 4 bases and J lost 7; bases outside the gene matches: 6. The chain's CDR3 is CASSLAGGRGEQYF. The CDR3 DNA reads TGTGCCAGCAGCCTAGCGGGGGGGCGTGGAGAGCAGTACTTC.

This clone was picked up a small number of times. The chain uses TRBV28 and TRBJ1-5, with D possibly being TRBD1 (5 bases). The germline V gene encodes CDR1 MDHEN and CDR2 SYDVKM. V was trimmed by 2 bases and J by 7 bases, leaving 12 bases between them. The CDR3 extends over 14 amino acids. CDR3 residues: CASSLMWGEQPQHF. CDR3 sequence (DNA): TGTGCCAGCAGTTTAATGTGGGGGGAGCAGCCCCAGCATTTT.

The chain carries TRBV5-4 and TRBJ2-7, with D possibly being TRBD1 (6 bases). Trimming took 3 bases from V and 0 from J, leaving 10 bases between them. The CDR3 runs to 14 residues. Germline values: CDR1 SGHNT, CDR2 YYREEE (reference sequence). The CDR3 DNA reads TGTGCCAGCAGCTACGGGACACTCTCCTACGAGCAGTACTTC. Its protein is CASSYGTLSYEQYF. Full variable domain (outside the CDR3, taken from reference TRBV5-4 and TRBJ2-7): ETGVTQSPTHLIKTRGQQVTLRCSSQSGHNTVSWYQQALGQGPQFIFQYYREEENGRGNFPPRFSGLQFPNYSSELNVNALELDDSALYLCASSYGTLSYEQYFGPGTRLTVT.

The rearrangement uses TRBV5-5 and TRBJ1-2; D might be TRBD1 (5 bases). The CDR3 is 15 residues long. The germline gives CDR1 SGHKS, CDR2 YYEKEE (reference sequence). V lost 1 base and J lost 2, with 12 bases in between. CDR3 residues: CASSLLGGANYGYTF. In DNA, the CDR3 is TGTGCCAGCAGCTTGCTTGGTGGGGCGAACTATGGCTACACCTTC.

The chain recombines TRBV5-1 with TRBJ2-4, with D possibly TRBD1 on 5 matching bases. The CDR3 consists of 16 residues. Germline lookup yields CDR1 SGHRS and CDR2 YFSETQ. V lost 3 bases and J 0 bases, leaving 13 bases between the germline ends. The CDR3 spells CASSSDTDLAKNIQYF. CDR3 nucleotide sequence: TGCGCCAGCAGCTCGGACACGGACCTAGCCAAAAACATTCAGTACTTC.

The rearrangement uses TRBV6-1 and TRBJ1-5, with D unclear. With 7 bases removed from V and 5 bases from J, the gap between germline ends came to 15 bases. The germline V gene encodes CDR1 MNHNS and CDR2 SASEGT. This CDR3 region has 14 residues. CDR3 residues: CASTTQGLYQPQHF. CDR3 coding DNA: TGTGCCAGCACTACCCAAGGACTCTATCAGCCCCAGCATTTT.

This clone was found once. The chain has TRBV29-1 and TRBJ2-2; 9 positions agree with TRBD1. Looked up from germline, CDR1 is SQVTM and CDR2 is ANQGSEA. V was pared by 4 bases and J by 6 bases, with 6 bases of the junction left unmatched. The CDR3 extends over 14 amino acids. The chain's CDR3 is CSVGARTGAGELFF. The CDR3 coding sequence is TGCAGCGTTGGCGCCCGGACAGGGGCCGGGGAGCTGTTTTTT.

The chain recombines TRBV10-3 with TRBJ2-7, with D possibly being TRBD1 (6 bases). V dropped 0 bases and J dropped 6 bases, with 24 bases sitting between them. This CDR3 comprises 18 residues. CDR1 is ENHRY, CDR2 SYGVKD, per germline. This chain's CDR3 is CAISESTATGSSLGEQYF. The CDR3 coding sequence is TGTGCCATCAGTGAGTCGACAGCCACAGGGAGTAGCTTGGGCGAGCAGTACTTC.

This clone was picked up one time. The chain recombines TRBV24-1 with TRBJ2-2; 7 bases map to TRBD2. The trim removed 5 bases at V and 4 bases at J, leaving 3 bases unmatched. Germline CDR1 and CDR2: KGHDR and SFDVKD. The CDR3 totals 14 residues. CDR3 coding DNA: TGTGCCACCAGTGCGGGAGGTACCACCGGGGAGCTGTTTTTT. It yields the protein CATSAGGTTGELFF.

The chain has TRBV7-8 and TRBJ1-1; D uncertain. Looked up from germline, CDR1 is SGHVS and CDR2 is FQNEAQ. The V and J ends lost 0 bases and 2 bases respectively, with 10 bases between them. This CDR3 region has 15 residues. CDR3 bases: TGTGCCAGCAGCTTAGCCGGACTCCTTAACACTGAAGCTTTCTTT. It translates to CASSLAGLLNTEAFF.

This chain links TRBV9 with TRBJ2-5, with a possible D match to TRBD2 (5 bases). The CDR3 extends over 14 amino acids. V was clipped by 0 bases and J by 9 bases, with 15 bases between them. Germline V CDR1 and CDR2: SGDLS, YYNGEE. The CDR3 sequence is CASSVGASPKAQYF. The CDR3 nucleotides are TGTGCCAGCAGCGTAGGGGCTAGCCCAAAGGCCCAGTACTTC.

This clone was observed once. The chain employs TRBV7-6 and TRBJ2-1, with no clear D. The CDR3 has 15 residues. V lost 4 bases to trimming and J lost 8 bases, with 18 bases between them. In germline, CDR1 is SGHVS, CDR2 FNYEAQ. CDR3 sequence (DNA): TGTGCCAGCAGCTCTGCTCGCGCACGGTGGTATGAGCAGTTCTTC. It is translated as CASSSARARWYEQFF.

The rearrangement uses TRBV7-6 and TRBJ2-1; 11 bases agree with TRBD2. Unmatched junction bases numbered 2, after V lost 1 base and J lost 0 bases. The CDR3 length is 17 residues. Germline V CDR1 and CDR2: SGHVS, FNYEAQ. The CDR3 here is CASSLGLAGNSYNEQFF. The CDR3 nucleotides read TGTGCCAGCAGCTTAGGACTAGCGGGGAACTCCTACAATGAGCAGTTCTTC.

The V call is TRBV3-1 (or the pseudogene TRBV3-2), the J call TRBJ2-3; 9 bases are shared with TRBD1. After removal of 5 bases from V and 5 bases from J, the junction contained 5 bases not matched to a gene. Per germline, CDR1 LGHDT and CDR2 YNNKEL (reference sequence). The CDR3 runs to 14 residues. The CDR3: CASSVPGQGDTQYF. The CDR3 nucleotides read TGTGCCAGCAGCGTCCCGGGACAGGGAGATACGCAGTATTTT.

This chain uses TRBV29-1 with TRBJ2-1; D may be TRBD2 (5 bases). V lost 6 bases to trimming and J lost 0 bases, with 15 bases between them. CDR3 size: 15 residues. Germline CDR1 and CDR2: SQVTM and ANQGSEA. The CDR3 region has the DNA TGCAGCGTAGGCGGAGGCCCAAGCTCCTACAATGAGCAGTTCTTC. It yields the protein CSVGGGPSSYNEQFF.

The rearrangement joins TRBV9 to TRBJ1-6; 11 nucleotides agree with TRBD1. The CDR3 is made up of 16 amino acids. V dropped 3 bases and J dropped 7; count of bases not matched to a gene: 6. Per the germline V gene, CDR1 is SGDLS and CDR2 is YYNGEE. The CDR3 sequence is CASSGTGGADNSPLHF. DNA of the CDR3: TGTGCCAGCAGCGGGACAGGGGGCGCAGACAATTCACCCCTCCACTTT.

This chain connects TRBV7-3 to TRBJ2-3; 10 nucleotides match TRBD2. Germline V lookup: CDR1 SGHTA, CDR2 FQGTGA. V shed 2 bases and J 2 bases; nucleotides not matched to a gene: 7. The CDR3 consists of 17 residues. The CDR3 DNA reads TGTGCCAGCAGCTTAGGGTATAGCGGGGGGTACACAGATACGCAGTATTTT. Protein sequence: CASSLGYSGGYTDTQYF.

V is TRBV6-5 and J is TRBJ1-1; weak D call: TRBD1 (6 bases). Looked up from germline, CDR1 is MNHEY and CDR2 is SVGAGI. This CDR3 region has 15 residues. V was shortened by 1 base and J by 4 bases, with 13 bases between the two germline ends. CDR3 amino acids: CASSYWGLTSTEAFF. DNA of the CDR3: TGTGCCAGCAGTTACTGGGGGCTTACGAGCACTGAAGCTTTCTTT.

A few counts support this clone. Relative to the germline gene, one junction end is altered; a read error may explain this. The CDR3 protein is CASSPTGTGEQYF. The CDR3 coding sequence is TGTGCTAGCAGCCCGACAGGGACGGGAGAGCAGTACTTC. The chain couples TRBV7-7 to TRBJ2-7; 7 nucleotides align to TRBD1. The CDR3 consists of 13 residues. The germline V gene encodes CDR1 SSHAT and CDR2 FNYEAQ (reference sequence).